This is a list of T cell receptor beta chains from one sample in a study of T cell responses to AZD1222 COVID-19 vaccine. The assay was immunoSEQ multiplex PCR, and TCRdb's table has in-frame clones only and misses some. The sample has about 130,000 clones, roughly 90% seen once. This material consisted of peripheral blood, taken 28 days after the second AZD1222 dose. These receptor sequences come from an adult who received the AZD1222 COVID-19 vaccine. Each CDR3 is given with its conserved first and last residue. D genes are given only for firm matches. Size is omitted from some rows. Given values are once, few, many or a class for expanded clones.

D	V	J	size	CDR3	DNA
TRBD2	TRBV6-5	TRBJ2-6	once	CASSPGGNGANVLTF	TGTGCCAGCAGCCCGGGGGGGAATGGGGCCAACGTCCTGACTTTC
-	TRBV4-2	TRBJ2-4	-	CASSQDRGGTAKNIQYF	TGTGCCAGCAGCCAAGATAGAGGCGGGACTGCCAAAAACATTCAGTACTTC
TRBD2	TRBV6-2/TRBV6-3	TRBJ2-5	-	CASSPGTRGGTQYF	TGTGCCAGCAGCCCCGGGACGCGGGGGGGGACCCAGTACTTC
-	TRBV30	TRBJ1-3	-	CAWGTTGGNTIYF	TGTGCCTGGGGTACTACGGGAGGAAACACCATATATTTT
-	TRBV7-9	TRBJ2-7	-	CASSLVAGTTYEQYF	TGTGCCAGCAGCTTAGTGGCCGGGACAACCTACGAGCAGTACTTC
-	TRBV10-2	TRBJ2-4	-	CASSDSFEAKNIQYF	TGCGCCAGCAGTGATTCCTTCGAAGCCAAAAACATTCAGTACTTC
TRBD1	TRBV6-1	TRBJ2-7	-	CASSDRGQATYEQYF	TGTGCCAGCAGTGACCGGGGACAGGCTACCTACGAGCAGTACTTC
-	TRBV12-5	TRBJ2-6	-	CASAQGSSGANVLTF	TGTGCTAGTGCCCAGGGTAGCTCTGGGGCCAACGTCCTGACTTTC
-	TRBV10-3	TRBJ1-3	-	CATRDGRSGNTIYF	TGTGCCACCCGGGACGGCCGCTCTGGAAACACCATATATTTT
-	TRBV6-4	TRBJ1-2	-	CASSDGGAGEDGYTF	TGTGCCAGCAGTGACGGGGGGGCAGGGGAGGATGGCTACACCTTC
-	TRBV19	TRBJ2-1	-	CASSGTGYNNEQFF	TGTGCCAGTAGCGGTACAGGGTATAACAATGAGCAGTTCTTC
-	TRBV5-6	TRBJ2-7	-	CASSPAGRNEQYF	TGTGCCAGCAGCCCGGCGGGGAGGAACGAGCAGTACTTC
-	TRBV28	TRBJ2-7	-	CASRSGVYEQYF	TGTGCCAGCAGATCAGGGGTTTACGAGCAGTACTTC
-	TRBV10-1	TRBJ1-1	-	CASVSEGVGTLNTEAFF	TGCGCCAGCGTATCCGAGGGTGTGGGGACGTTGAACACTGAAGCTTTCTTT
-	TRBV6-1	TRBJ2-5	few	CASSEGPRTQYF	TGTGCCAGCAGTGAAGGGCCGCGGACCCAGTACTTC
-	TRBV20-1	TRBJ1-4	-	CSASEGRGGEKLFF	TGCAGTGCTAGTGAAGGGAGGGGAGGTGAAAAACTGTTTTTT
-	TRBV29-1	TRBJ2-6	-	CSVATDLLPGANVLTF	TGCAGCGTTGCTACCGACCTTCTTCCTGGGGCCAACGTCCTGACTTTC
TRBD2	TRBV6-2/TRBV6-3	TRBJ2-7	once	CASSYGLAGGLYEQYF	TGTGCCAGCAGTTACGGTCTAGCGGGAGGGCTGTACGAGCAGTACTTC
-	TRBV20-1	TRBJ2-4	-	CSATWDIQYF	TGCAGTGCTACATGGGACATTCAGTACTTC
-	TRBV4-3	TRBJ1-4	-	CASSQRAGGEKLFF	TGCGCCAGCAGCCAGAGAGCGGGGGGGGAAAAACTGTTTTTT
-	TRBV18	TRBJ2-1	few	CASSPGGVVNEQFF	TGTGCCAGCTCACCGGGTGGGGTGGTCAATGAGCAGTTCTTC
-	TRBV23-1	TRBJ1-1	-	CASSPSGDTEAFF	TGCGCCAGCAGTCCTTCGGGGGACACTGAAGCTTTCTTT
-	TRBV10-3	TRBJ1-1	-	CAISGAPGLMNTEAFF	TGTGCCATCAGTGGGGCCCCAGGGTTAATGAACACTGAAGCTTTCTTT
-	TRBV6-2/TRBV6-3	TRBJ1-6	-	CASSSSYSPLHF	TGTGCCAGCAGTTCATCTTATTCACCCCTCCACTTT
-	TRBV6-1	TRBJ1-2	-	CASSEEGVYYGYTF	TGTGCCAGCAGTGAGGAAGGGGTTTACTATGGCTACACCTTC
-	TRBV5-1	TRBJ1-2	-	CASSSGQSQNYGYTF	TGCGCCAGCAGCTCAGGACAGAGCCAGAACTATGGCTACACCTTC
-	TRBV11-2	TRBJ1-2	-	CASSPGPARKGYTF	TGTGCCAGCAGCCCAGGACCCGCCCGGAAGGGCTACACCTTC
-	TRBV7-2	TRBJ2-7	-	CASSLAGAAREQYF	TGTGCCAGCAGCTTAGCAGGGGCGGCCCGCGAGCAGTACTTC
-	TRBV5-8	TRBJ2-1	-	CASSVTGLGEQFF	TGTGCCAGCAGCGTCACAGGTTTAGGTGAGCAGTTCTTC
-	TRBV15	TRBJ2-3	-	CATSRDPQDTQYF	TGTGCCACCAGCAGAGACCCACAGGATACGCAGTATTTT
-	TRBV9	TRBJ1-6	-	CASSAMTGDNSPLHF	TGTGCCAGCAGCGCGATGACAGGAGATAATTCACCCCTCCACTTT
TRBD1	TRBV9	TRBJ1-1	-	CASSVATGANTEAFF	TGTGCCAGCAGCGTAGCGACAGGGGCGAACACTGAAGCTTTCTTT
TRBD2	TRBV15	TRBJ2-3	once	CATSPGTSGNADTQYF	TGTGCCACCAGTCCCGGGACTAGCGGGAACGCAGATACGCAGTATTTT
-	TRBV4-2	TRBJ2-5	few	CASSQGAGEETQYF	TGTGCCAGCAGCCAAGGGGCAGGGGAAGAGACCCAGTACTTC
-	TRBV18	TRBJ1-1	once	CASSAGPVSTEAFF	TGTGCCAGCTCAGCCGGCCCCGTCTCGACTGAAGCTTTCTTT
-	TRBV28	TRBJ1-1	-	CASSLAPGGNTEAFF	TGTGCCAGCAGTTTGGCACCCGGGGGGAACACTGAAGCTTTCTTT
-	TRBV4-3	TRBJ2-1	-	CASSQEHGTSNEQFF	TGCGCCAGCAGCCAAGAACACGGGACTTCCAATGAGCAGTTCTTC
TRBD1	TRBV19	TRBJ2-4	-	CATGDRAKNIQYF	TGTGCCACTGGGGACAGGGCCAAAAACATTCAGTACTTC
-	TRBV6-5	TRBJ1-1	-	CASSLEGVSTEAFF	TGTGCCAGCAGTCTCGAGGGGGTTTCCACTGAAGCTTTCTTT
-	TRBV20-1	TRBJ1-2	-	CSASPNYGYTF	TGCAGTGCTAGTCCGAACTATGGCTACACCTTC
TRBD2	TRBV6-5	TRBJ2-7	-	CASSRTSGSRHEQYF	TGTGCCAGCAGTAGGACTAGCGGGAGTCGCCACGAGCAGTACTTC
-	TRBV12-3/TRBV12-4	TRBJ1-5	-	CASSLALNQPQHF	TGTGCCAGCAGTTTAGCGCTCAATCAGCCCCAGCATTTT
-	TRBV24-1	TRBJ2-3	-	CATSRGGEDTQYF	TGTGCCACCAGTCGGGGCGGGGAGGATACGCAGTATTTT
-	TRBV6-2/TRBV6-3	TRBJ2-5	once	CASSSFRDLKQETQYF	TGTGCCAGCAGTTCGTTCCGGGACTTAAAACAAGAGACCCAGTACTTC
TRBD1	TRBV10-3	TRBJ1-2	once	CAISDRQGVGGYTF	TGTGCCATCAGTGATAGACAGGGCGTAGGAGGCTACACCTTC
-	TRBV7-3	TRBJ1-1	-	CASSSLTGFNTEAFF	TGTGCCAGCAGCTCGTTAACGGGGTTTAACACTGAAGCTTTCTTT
-	TRBV19	TRBJ2-7	-	CASSHPPYEQYF	TGTGCCAGTAGTCACCCGCCCTACGAGCAGTACTTC
-	TRBV12-3/TRBV12-4	TRBJ1-4	-	CPTATNEKLFF	TGTCCGACAGCAACTAATGAAAAACTGTTTTTT
-	TRBV19	TRBJ2-7	-	CASSGIWGHEQYF	TGTGCCAGTAGCGGAATATGGGGGCACGAGCAGTACTTC
-	TRBV6-2/TRBV6-3	TRBJ2-7	-	CASSLISPLNEQYF	TGTGCCAGCAGTCTCATCTCCCCCTTAAACGAGCAGTACTTC
TRBD2	TRBV11-2	TRBJ2-7	once	CASSFQRGRGEQYF	TGTGCCAGCAGCTTCCAGCGGGGGAGAGGCGAGCAGTACTTC
-	TRBV6-2/TRBV6-3	TRBJ1-4	-	CASSYSKLRGNEKLFF	TGTGCCAGCAGTTACTCGAAGTTGCGGGGTAATGAAAAACTGTTTTTT